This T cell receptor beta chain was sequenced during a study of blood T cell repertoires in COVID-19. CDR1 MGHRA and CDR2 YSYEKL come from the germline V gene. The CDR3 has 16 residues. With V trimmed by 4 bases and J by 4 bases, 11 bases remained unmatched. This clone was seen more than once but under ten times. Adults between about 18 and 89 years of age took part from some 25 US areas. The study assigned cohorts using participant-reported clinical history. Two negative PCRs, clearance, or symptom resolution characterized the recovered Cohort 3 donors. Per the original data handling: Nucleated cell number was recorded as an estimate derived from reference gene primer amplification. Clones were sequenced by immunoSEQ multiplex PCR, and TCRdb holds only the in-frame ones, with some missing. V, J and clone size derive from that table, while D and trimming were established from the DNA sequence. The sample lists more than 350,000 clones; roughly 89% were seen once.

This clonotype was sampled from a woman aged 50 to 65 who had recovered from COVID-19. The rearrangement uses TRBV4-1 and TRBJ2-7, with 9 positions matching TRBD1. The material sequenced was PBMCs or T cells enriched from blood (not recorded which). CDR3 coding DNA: TGCGCCAGCAGCCGCACAGGACAGGGGAATATTTACGAGCAGTACTTC. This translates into CASSRTGQGNIYEQYF.